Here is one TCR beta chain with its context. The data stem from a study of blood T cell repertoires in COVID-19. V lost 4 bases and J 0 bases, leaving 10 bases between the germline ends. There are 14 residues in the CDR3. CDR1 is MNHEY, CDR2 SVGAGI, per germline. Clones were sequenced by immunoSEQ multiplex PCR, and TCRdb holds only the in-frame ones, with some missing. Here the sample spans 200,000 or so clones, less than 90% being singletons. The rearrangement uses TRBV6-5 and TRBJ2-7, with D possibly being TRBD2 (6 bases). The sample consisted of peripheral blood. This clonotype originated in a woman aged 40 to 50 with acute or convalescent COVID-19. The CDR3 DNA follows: TGTGCCAGCAGTTTTACGGGAGTCTCCTACGAGCAGTACTTC. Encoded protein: CASSFTGVSYEQYF.